Shown below are 10 T cell receptor beta chains from a single sample sequenced in a study of blood T cell repertoires in COVID-19. TCRdb's copy holds only in-frame clones and misses some; the assay was immunoSEQ multiplex PCR. Counted here are approximately 200,000 clones, 88% occurring once; the ten biggest clones make up 1.7%. The sequencing input was peripheral blood. These receptors were collected from a man in his 70s with acute or convalescent COVID-19.

The genes are TRBV9 and TRBJ1-2; 9 positions agree with TRBD1. There are 15 residues in the CDR3. Germline CDR1 and CDR2: SGDLS and YYNGEE. J gave up 5 bases and V 4 bases, and 9 bases lay outside the gene matches. CDR3: CASSPMDRGGYGYTF. The CDR3 bases are TGTGCCAGCAGCCCAATGGACAGGGGAGGGTATGGCTACACCTTC.

This clone was picked up a small number of times. The gene calls are TRBV2 and TRBJ2-7, with 10 bases fitting TRBD1. The J segment lost 4 bases and the V segment lost 5 bases, leaving 5 bases of the junction unmatched. The CDR3 runs 14 residues. Germline CDR1 SNHLY, CDR2 FYNNEI. The CDR3 region has the DNA TGTGCCAGCAGTCTGGGACAGGGGATTTACGAGCAGTACTTC. As protein: CASSLGQGIYEQYF.

V is TRBV28 and J is TRBJ2-7; 9 bases are a match to TRBD2. The CDR3 spans 15 residues. J lost 8 bases, V lost 5 bases, and 13 bases had no gene match. The germline V gene encodes CDR1 MDHEN and CDR2 SYDVKM. DNA of the CDR3: TGTGCCAGCAGTGCACCGACTAGCGGAGATAGCAAGCAGTACTTC. Amino acid sequence: CASSAPTSGDSKQYF.

The rearrangement links TRBV15 to TRBJ1-5; TRBD1 matches at 7 bases. Looked up from germline, CDR1 is LNHNV and CDR2 is YYDKDF (reference sequence). This CDR3 comprises 17 residues. The V gene end was trimmed by 1 base and the J gene end by 0 bases; junction bases not matched to a gene: 6. DNA for the CDR3: TGTGCCACCAGCAGAGCCGGGACAGTTTATAGCAATCAGCCCCAGCATTTT. Its translation: CATSRAGTVYSNQPQHF.

The chain employs TRBV24-1 and TRBJ2-7, with 9 bases aligning to TRBD1. Trimming cost V 3 bases and J 7 bases; bases outside gene matches: 3. The CDR3 contains 13 residues. The germline CDR1 and CDR2 sequences are KGHDR and SFDVKD. The chain's CDR3 is CATSDTGGREQYF. The CDR3 DNA reads TGTGCCACCAGTGATACAGGGGGCAGGGAGCAGTACTTC.

CDR3 in DNA: TGTGCCAGCAGTTACCTACAGGGAAACTATGGCTACACCTTC. Protein product: CASSYLQGNYGYTF. The V call is TRBV28, the J call TRBJ1-2; D is perhaps TRBD1 (6 bases). The germline CDR1 and CDR2 sequences are MDHEN and SYDVKM. The CDR3 loop spans 14 amino acids. V gave up 4 bases and J gave up 2 bases, with 11 bases separating them.

The genes are TRBV14 and TRBJ1-6; TRBD1 aligns across 8 bases. The junction had 4 bases not matched to a gene; V was cut back by 1 base and J by 8 bases. From germline, CDR1 is SGHDN and CDR2 FVKESK. The CDR3 contains 15 residues. CDR3 region: CASSQAPGGHSPLHF. CDR3 nucleotide sequence: TGTGCCAGCAGCCAAGCGCCAGGGGGCCATTCACCCCTCCACTTT.

The chain recombines TRBV21-1 with TRBJ1-6; the D call in the table, TRBD1, was not verified against the DNA. TRBV21-1 is termed a pseudogene. CDR3 length: 18 amino acids. DNA for the CDR3: TGTGCCAGCAGCAACGCCGGGACAGGGGAGGTTGTTGGATCACCCCTCCACTTT. Translating gives CASSNAGTGEVVGSPLHF.

The CDR3 sequence is CASSFGTGGDQPQHF. The CDR3, as DNA: TGTGCCAGCAGCTTTGGGACAGGGGGAGATCAGCCCCAGCATTTT. The chain has TRBV5-6 and TRBJ1-5, with TRBD1 matching over 11 bases. CDR1 is SGHDT and CDR2 is YYEEEE in the germline V gene. The CDR3 covers 15 residues. V shed 2 bases and J 5 bases; nucleotides not matched to a gene: 3.

In its sample, this clone was seen once. The J gene is TRBJ2-1, the V gene TRBV18; 11 bases align to TRBD2. The germline CDR1 and CDR2 sequences are KGHSH and LQKENI. Unmatched junction bases numbered 9, after V lost 0 bases and J lost 5 bases. The CDR3 spans 18 residues. The DNA of the CDR3 is TGTGCCAGCTCACCACCAGCTAGCGGGAGGCGCCTCGACAATGAGCAGTTCTTC. Translated: CASSPPASGRRLDNEQFF.